A single sample is the source of the 23 T cell receptor beta chains below, sequenced in a study of T cells after yellow fever vaccination. TCRdb used MiXCR to reprocess the 5' RACE reads, holding one entry per CDR3 protein. Among roughly 500,000 distinct CDR3 sequences listed, less than 20% were seen once. This specimen consisted of PBMCs, obtained 15 days after the yellow fever booster vaccination. The receptor set was obtained from a man aged 25 to 40 who received the YFV17D yellow fever vaccine.

A few counts support this clonotype. The chain is built from TRBV12-3 or TRBV12-4 and TRBJ2-7; no definite D call. This CDR3 comprises 15 residues. V gave up 6 bases and J gave up 2 bases, with 17 bases separating them. The CDR3 DNA sequence: TGTGCCAGCAGCACCTGGGCCGGTGGAACCTACGAGCAGTACTTC. This encodes CASSTWAGGTYEQYF.

The chain combines TRBV14 with TRBJ2-2; 11 bases fit TRBD1. The CDR3 is 14 residues long. Losses at the gene ends were 4 bases for V and 7 bases for J; bases not matched to a gene: 2. Germline V gene data show CDR1 as SGHDN and CDR2 as FVKESK. The CDR3: CASSRDRGIGELFF. As DNA, the CDR3 is TGTGCCAGCAGCCGGGACAGGGGGATCGGGGAGCTGTTTTTT.

The chain couples TRBV20-1 to TRBJ2-3, with 11 bases lining up with TRBD2. The CDR3 totals 15 residues. Germline V gene data show CDR1 as DFQATT and CDR2 as SNEGSKA (reference sequence). With V trimmed by 4 bases and J by 1 base, 4 bases remained unmatched. Here the CDR3 DNA reads TGCAGTGCTAAGGATAGCGGGAGGGGCACAGATACGCAGTATTTT. Its protein is CSAKDSGRGTDTQYF.

This clonotype came up many times. The chain combines TRBV7-2 with TRBJ2-7, with no clear D. Germline V gene lookup returns CDR1 SGHTA and CDR2 FQGNSA. V was cut by 1 base and J by 6 bases, with 7 bases left in between. CDR3 size: 12 residues. CDR3 sequence reads: CASSLVGFEQYF. The CDR3 bases are TGTGCCAGCAGCTTAGTAGGATTCGAGCAGTACTTC.

This clonotype came up a few times. This rearrangement joins TRBV11-2 to TRBJ2-2, with 7 nucleotides matching TRBD2. Losses at the gene ends were 2 bases for V and 0 bases for J; bases not matched to a gene: 3. CDR3 length: 16 amino acids. CDR1 and CDR2 (germline): SGHAT, FQNNGV. CDR3 region: CASSLLADANTGELFF. Here the CDR3 DNA reads TGTGCCAGCAGCTTACTAGCGGACGCGAACACCGGGGAGCTGTTTTTT.

In this sample, this clonotype turned up a few times. The chain is built from TRBV30 and TRBJ1-1; D is uncertain. CDR3 size: 12 residues. V gave up 2 bases and J gave up 1 base, with 5 bases separating them. Germline V gene lookup returns CDR1 GTSNPN and CDR2 SVGIG (reference sequence). The CDR3 here is CAWSIGNTEAFF. In nucleotides, the CDR3 is TGTGCCTGGAGTATAGGGAACACTGAAGCTTTCTTT.

The chain carries TRBV27 and TRBJ2-7, with 11 bases that match TRBD1. The CDR3 extends over 14 amino acids. The V and J ends lost 4 bases and 6 bases, in that order; junction bases with no gene match: 5. Germline assignment: CDR1 MNHEY and CDR2 SMNVEV (reference sequence). The CDR3 sequence is CASSWGTGGGEQYF. In DNA, the CDR3 is TGTGCCAGCAGTTGGGGGACAGGGGGAGGCGAGCAGTACTTC.

In this sample, this clonotype turned up a few times. This sequence joins TRBV6-2 or TRBV6-3 and TRBJ1-2, with D hard to call. The V end lost 0 bases, the J end lost 5 bases, and 1 base lay between the germline ends. The length of the CDR3 is 11 residues. Germline-derived CDR1 and CDR2 are MNHEY and SVGEGT. The CDR3 reads CASSYSYGYTF. The CDR3 nucleotides are TGTGCCAGCAGTTACTCTTATGGCTACACCTTC.

This rearrangement joins TRBV28 to TRBJ1-5, with D possibly matching TRBD1 (6 bases). V lost 1 base and J lost 7, with 11 bases in between. Germline CDR1 reads MDHEN; CDR2 reads SYDVKM. The CDR3 runs 14 residues. The CDR3 reads CASSLFTGLQPQHF. The CDR3 DNA sequence: TGTGCCAGCAGTTTATTTACAGGGTTGCAGCCCCAGCATTTT.

The V gene is TRBV4-3, the J gene TRBJ1-1; D is perhaps TRBD1 (6 bases). The CDR3 totals 15 residues. Deletions cut 1 base from V and 4 bases from J, with 13 bases between. Germline CDR1 LGHNA, CDR2 YSLEER. The CDR3 loop is CASSQATGRGTEAFF. CDR3 DNA sequence: TGCGCCAGCAGCCAAGCAACAGGGAGGGGCACTGAAGCTTTCTTT.

This clonotype was detected a few times. The J gene is TRBJ2-3, the V gene TRBV9; D not resolved. Germline lookup yields CDR1 SGDLS and CDR2 YYNGEE. V lost 3 bases and J 4 bases, leaving 9 bases between the germline ends. The CDR3 contains 13 residues. The CDR3 here is CASSADVPDTQYF. The CDR3 nucleotides are TGTGCCAGCAGCGCCGACGTACCAGATACGCAGTATTTT.

This clonotype appeared a few times. CDR3 nucleotide sequence: TGTGCCAGCAGTCGCCCGACGGGGATAGCGGGGCTATTTGAGCAGTTCTTC. This translates into CASSRPTGIAGLFEQFF. The chain combines TRBV12-3 or TRBV12-4 with TRBJ2-1; 8 bases line up with TRBD2. CDR3 length equals 17 residues. V was pared by 5 bases and J by 9 bases, with 18 bases of the junction left unmatched.

The J gene is TRBJ2-3, the V gene TRBV5-4; 8 positions agree with TRBD2. V shed 0 bases, J shed 5 bases, and the junction held 11 bases outside the gene matches. The CDR3 length is 17 residues. Germline assignment: CDR1 SGHNT and CDR2 YYREEE (reference sequence). CDR3 residues: CASSLGGPSGRVDTQYF. The CDR3 coding sequence is TGTGCCAGCAGCTTGGGAGGTCCTAGCGGGCGCGTAGATACGCAGTATTTT.

The chain carries TRBV19 and TRBJ2-1; 9 positions match TRBD2. Germline CDR1 reads LNHDA; CDR2 reads SQIVND (reference sequence). The junction had 16 bases not matched to a gene; V was cut back by 9 bases and J by 10 bases. The CDR3 contains 15 residues. CDR3 sequence reads: CASRQNLAGVREQFF. CDR3 in DNA: TGTGCCAGCAGACAGAATTTAGCGGGAGTCCGAGAGCAGTTCTTC.

There are a few counts of this clonotype. This chain uses TRBV5-6 with TRBJ2-1; unclear D gene. The germline V gene has CDR1 SGHDT and CDR2 YYEEEE. The V gene lost 5 bases and the J gene lost 10 bases, with 13 bases spanning the gap. The CDR3 length is 12 residues. The CDR3 protein is CASSYLLSEQFF. In DNA, the CDR3 is TGTGCCAGCAGTTACCTCTTGTCGGAGCAGTTCTTC.

This clonotype appeared a single time. J is TRBJ2-7 and V is TRBV28; D not resolved. Per the germline V gene, CDR1 is MDHEN and CDR2 is SYDVKM. V was cut by 6 bases and J by 7 bases, with 10 bases left in between. The CDR3 runs 11 residues. As DNA, the CDR3 is TGTGCCAGCAGGTGGGATGCGGAGCAGTACTTC. It is translated as CASRWDAEQYF.

CDR3 DNA sequence: TGTGCCAGCCGAGGTGGGGGGATGGGGACAGATACGCAGTATTTT. Translated: CASRGGGMGTDTQYF. The chain employs TRBV7-2 and TRBJ2-3; tentative D call: TRBD2 (6 bases). Trimming left V 8 bases short and J 3 bases short, with 18 bases between. Germline-derived CDR1 and CDR2 are SGHTA and FQGNSA. The CDR3 has 15 residues.

This clonotype was recorded a few times. The chain joins TRBV25-1 to TRBJ2-7, with a possible D match to TRBD1 (8 bases). V was trimmed by 4 bases and J by 0 bases, leaving 16 bases between them. The CDR3 consists of 16 residues. The germline V gene encodes CDR1 MGHDK and CDR2 SYGVNS. The CDR3 nucleotides are TGTGCCAGCAGTGGGGAGGGACAGGCGATCTCCTACGAGCAGTACTTC. Translated, it gives CASSGEGQAISYEQYF.

For the CDR3, the DNA is TGTGCCAGCAAAGGATTGACCCAGTACTTC. Translation gives CASKGLTQYF. The chain couples TRBV6-2 or TRBV6-3 to TRBJ2-5; D unclear. This CDR3 has 10 residues. Trimming shortened V by 7 bases and J by 7 bases, and 7 bases separated the two germline ends. Germline-derived CDR1 and CDR2 are MNHEY and SVGEGT.

V is TRBV10-3 and J is TRBJ1-5; unclear D gene. V was trimmed by 0 bases and J by 3 bases, leaving 6 bases between them. Germline-derived CDR1 and CDR2 are ENHRY and SYGVKD. This CDR3 comprises 14 residues. CDR3 in DNA: TGTGCCATCAGTGAGTCAGAGCCCAATCAGCCCCAGCATTTT. This gives the protein CAISESEPNQPQHF.

This clonotype has just a few counts. The chain has TRBV6-5 and TRBJ2-1, with a tentative D call TRBD2 (6 bases). V lost 0 bases and J lost 7, with 7 bases in between. The V gene's germline CDR1 is MNHEY and CDR2 SVGAGI. The CDR3 contains 13 residues. CDR3 sequence reads: CASSYSTSNEQFF. The CDR3 DNA sequence: TGTGCCAGCAGTTACTCGACTAGTAATGAGCAGTTCTTC.

The chain links TRBV7-2 to TRBJ1-1; D is perhaps TRBD1 (5 bases). V dropped 5 bases and J dropped 4 bases, with 14 bases sitting between them. Germline assignment: CDR1 SGHTA and CDR2 FQGNSA. The CDR3 covers 14 residues. CDR3 residues: CASSRGAGGTEAFF. In nucleotides, the CDR3 is TGTGCCAGCAGCCGCGGGGCCGGTGGCACTGAAGCTTTCTTT. The variable domain in full, with the rest retrieved from reference TRBV7-2 and TRBJ1-1, is GAGVSQSPSNKVTEKGKDVELRCDPISGHTALYWYRQSLGQGLEFLIYFQGNSAPDKSGLPSDRFSAERTGGSVSTLTIQRTQQEDSAVYLCASSRGAGGTEAFFGQGTRLTVV.

There are a few counts of this clonotype. The chain carries TRBV14 and TRBJ2-1; TRBD2 agrees at 13 bases. Unmatched junction bases numbered 7, after V lost 1 base and J lost 4 bases. The CDR3 extends over 18 amino acids. Per the germline V gene, CDR1 is SGHDN and CDR2 is FVKESK. For the CDR3, the DNA is TGTGCCAGCAGCCAAGCTATCCTGACTAGCGGGAGGTACAATGAGCAGTTCTTC. Translation gives CASSQAILTSGRYNEQFF.